This TCR beta chain comes out of a study of blood T cell repertoires in COVID-19. At the level of the study: The study drew acute and convalescent COVID-19 samples from the United States, Italy and Spain.

Assay: immunoSEQ multiplex PCR; the TCRdb copy retains only in-frame clones and omits some. This sample has around 180,000 clones; approximately 83% occur once, and the top ten carry about 3.3%. Germline CDR1 reads MNHEY; CDR2 reads SVGEGT. With 5 bases clipped from V and 14 bases from J, the junction kept 11 bases outside the gene matches. This CDR3 is built from 13 residues. This TCR came from a man aged 55 to 70 with acute or convalescent COVID-19. Sequenced: peripheral blood. The chain uses TRBV6-2 or TRBV6-3 and TRBJ2-1, with TRBD2 matching 8 bases. CDR3 sequence: CASSRVESGSKFF. DNA for the CDR3: TGTGCCAGCAGTCGCGTCGAGAGCGGGAGTAAGTTCTTC.